This T cell receptor beta chain was documented in a study of blood T cell repertoires in COVID-19. V lost 5 bases and J 1 base, leaving 14 bases between the germline ends. Germline CDR1 is SGHAT and CDR2 is FQNNGV. This CDR3 contains 15 residues. Sequencing was performed with immunoSEQ multiplex PCR; in TCRdb, only in-frame clones are kept and a portion is missing. The sample has tens of thousands of clones, about four fifths seen once. The chain joins TRBV11-2 to TRBJ1-1; a weak D match, TRBD1 (6 bases). Sequencing was done on a sample of peripheral blood. This sequence was found in a human donor in a cohort sampled during active COVID-19. CDR3 coding DNA: TGTGCCAGCAGCCACCCGGCAGGGGCGAACACTGAAGCTTTCTTT. Residues: CASSHPAGANTEAFF.